Sequencing of this T cell receptor beta chain was carried out in a study of cytomegalovirus exposure and HLA in healthy donors. Note on this clone: Its specificity is unknown.

Assay used: immunoSEQ multiplex PCR; TCRdb lists only in-frame clones, some missing. The sample carries about 110,000 clones, about 85% recorded once. General observations from the study: High sensitivity and specificity were reportedly achieved when the classifier diagnosed cytomegalovirus status. Some TCR beta chains (roughly 160 of them) were listed as cytomegalovirus-associated.

Sequenced input: PBMCs. This sequence was found in a woman aged 18 to 35 in good health and CMV-seropositive.

The DNA of the CDR3 is TGCGCCAGCAGCGGCGGGGCTAGCACAGATACGCAGTATTTT. This translates into CASSGGASTDTQYF. This rearrangement joins TRBV10-1 to TRBJ2-3, with D maybe TRBD2 (6 bases). This CDR3 spans 14 amino acids. CDR1 and CDR2 (germline): WNHNN, SYGVQD (reference sequence). The germline V and J ends were trimmed by 6 bases and 0 bases, with 10 bases remaining between them.